The 30 T cell receptor beta chains below all came from one sample that was sequenced in a study of cytomegalovirus exposure and HLA in healthy donors. Both 60 Vbeta primers and 13 Jbeta primers went into the PCR. The protocol was immunoSEQ multiplex PCR, while the TCRdb copy is restricted to in-frame clones and leaves out a portion. Here the sample spans 150,000 to 200,000 clones, about 88% being singletons. The sequenced material came from PBMCs. The receptor source for this set is a woman aged 18-29 years in good health and CMV-seronegative.

The rearrangement joins TRBV6-5 to TRBJ2-5, with 7 nucleotides matching TRBD1. The germline V gene encodes CDR1 MNHEY and CDR2 SVGAGI. V lost 2 bases, J lost 2 bases, and 5 bases stayed unmatched. There are 15 residues in the CDR3. CDR3 sequence: CASSYNRDRQETQYF. DNA for the CDR3: TGTGCCAGCAGTTACAACCGGGACAGACAAGAGACCCAGTACTTC.

V and J are TRBV5-1 and TRBJ1-4, with D perhaps matching TRBD1 (5 bases). The CDR3 loop spans 15 amino acids. With 0 bases removed from V and 4 bases from J, the gap between germline ends came to 10 bases. Germline V gives CDR1 SGHRS, CDR2 YFSETQ. The CDR3 DNA reads as TGCGCCAGCAGCTTGGCTGGACAACTTAATGAAAAACTGTTTTTT. Its protein is CASSLAGQLNEKLFF. The variable domain in full, completed from reference TRBV5-1 and TRBJ1-4, reads KAGVTQTPRYLIKTRGQQVTLSCSPISGHRSVSWYQQTPGQGLQFLFEYFSETQRNKGNFPGRFSGRQFSNSRSEMNVSTLELGDSALYLCASSLAGQLNEKLFFGSGTQLSVL.

The gene calls are TRBV6-5 and TRBJ1-2, with D unclear. Trimming shortened V by 6 bases and J by 0 bases, and 14 bases separated the two germline ends. Per the germline V gene, CDR1 is MNHEY and CDR2 is SVGAGI. The CDR3 length is 15 residues. CDR3 sequence: CASSSAEGANYGYTF. Written as DNA, the CDR3 is TGTGCCAGCAGCTCGGCAGAGGGAGCTAACTATGGCTACACCTTC.

This chain links TRBV5-1 with TRBJ2-7, with 7 bases aligning to TRBD1. Germline assignment: CDR1 SGHRS and CDR2 YFSETQ. Trimming took 3 bases from V and 0 from J; bases not matched to a gene: 3. The CDR3 is made up of 14 amino acids. The CDR3 region is CASSSGTASYEQYF. The DNA of the CDR3 is TGCGCCAGCAGCTCCGGGACAGCCTCCTACGAGCAGTACTTC.

The chain couples TRBV10-3 to TRBJ2-5; D perhaps matches TRBD2 (6 bases). The CDR3 sequence is 14 residues long. Trimming took off 0 bases at V and 3 bases at J, with 8 bases between the two ends. Germline V gene sequence: CDR1 ENHRY, CDR2 SYGVKD. CDR3: CAISESTGEETQYF. The CDR3 nucleotides read TGTGCCATCAGTGAGTCCACGGGGGAAGAGACCCAGTACTTC.

The J gene is TRBJ2-3, the V gene TRBV2; D is possibly TRBD2 (6 bases). The length of the CDR3 is 14 residues. The ends were cut back, 1 base at V and 2 bases at J, with 7 bases in the middle. Germline V CDR1 and CDR2: SNHLY, FYNNEI. The CDR3 sequence: CASSEGRDTDTQYF. The CDR3 DNA is TGTGCCAGCAGTGAAGGGAGGGACACAGATACGCAGTATTTT. Full variable domain (remainder filled in from reference TRBV2 and TRBJ2-3): EPEVTQTPSHQVTQMGQEVILRCVPISNHLYFYWYRQILGQKVEFLVSFYNNEISEKSEIFDDQFSVERPDGSNFTLKIRSTKLEDSAMYFCASSEGRDTDTQYFGPGTRLTVL.

This clone appeared once. The chain is built from TRBV2 and TRBJ2-1; 13 bases map to TRBD2. V lost 6 bases, J lost 5 bases, and 4 bases stayed unmatched. This CDR3 is 15 amino acids long. CDR1 and CDR2 (germline): SNHLY, FYNNEI. CDR3 DNA: TGTGCCAGCAGGAGGACTAGCGGGAGCGACAATGAGCAGTTCTTC. Translating gives CASRRTSGSDNEQFF.

For the CDR3, the DNA is TGTGCCAGTAGTATACCGAGCGAGGGGGCCTACGAGCAGTACTTC. It yields the protein CASSIPSEGAYEQYF. The chain links TRBV19 to TRBJ2-7; maybe TRBD1 (6 bases). The V end was cut by 2 bases, the J end by 2 bases, with 13 bases between. Germline CDR1 reads LNHDA; CDR2 reads SQIVND (reference sequence). The CDR3 length is 15 residues. The entire variable domain, with the rest obtained from reference TRBV19 and TRBJ2-7, is as follows: DGGITQSPKYLFRKEGQNVTLSCEQNLNHDAMYWYRQDPGQGLRLIYYSQIVNDFQKGDIAEGYSVSREKKESFPLTVTSAQKNPTAFYLCASSIPSEGAYEQYFGPGTRLTVT.

The chain joins TRBV9 to TRBJ1-3, with 7 bases fitting TRBD1. Germline CDR1 is SGDLS and CDR2 is YYNGEE. The trim removed 0 bases at V and 4 bases at J, leaving 4 bases unmatched. CDR3 length: 15 amino acids. The CDR3 spells CASSVAAGGGNTIYF. The CDR3 bases are TGTGCCAGCAGCGTAGCGGCAGGGGGAGGAAACACCATATATTTT.

V gene TRBV19 combines with J gene TRBJ2-2; a weak D match, TRBD2 (5 bases). This CDR3 contains 14 residues. Germline CDR1 LNHDA, CDR2 SQIVND (reference sequence). The ends were cut back, 5 bases at V and 0 bases at J, with 7 bases in the middle. The CDR3 DNA reads TGTGCCAGTAGTGTGGGAGCGAACACCGGGGAGCTGTTTTTT. It is translated as CASSVGANTGELFF.

CDR3 sequence: CASSFQGVKSYEQYF. The CDR3 nucleotides are TGTGCCAGCAGTTTCCAGGGGGTTAAGTCCTACGAGCAGTACTTC. The genes are TRBV28 and TRBJ2-5, with 7 bases that match TRBD1. With the DNA end fitting TRBJ2-7 better, the J assignment may be wrong. From germline, CDR1 is MDHEN and CDR2 SYDVKM. The CDR3 totals 15 residues.

This chain's CDR3 is CASSSIQNTEAFF. CDR3 in DNA: TGTGCCAGTAGTTCGATACAGAACACTGAAGCTTTCTTT. V gene TRBV19 combines with J gene TRBJ1-1; no clear D gene. With 5 bases removed from V and 1 base from J, the gap between germline ends came to 8 bases. CDR1 is LNHDA and CDR2 is SQIVND in the germline V gene (reference sequence). The CDR3 is made up of 13 amino acids.

The gene calls are TRBV19 and TRBJ1-3, with D unclear. This CDR3 has 13 residues. Germline assignment: CDR1 LNHDA and CDR2 SQIVND (reference sequence). Trimming removed 6 bases at V and 0 bases at J, with 6 bases between. The CDR3 sequence is CASRQISGNTIYF. The CDR3 DNA sequence: TGTGCCAGTAGACAGATCTCTGGAAACACCATATATTTT.

This clone was observed a few times. The CDR3: CASSPTGENTEAFF. CDR3 nucleotide sequence: TGTGCCAGCAGCCCAACAGGGGAGAACACTGAAGCTTTCTTT. This chain joins TRBV28 and TRBJ1-1, with 7 bases aligning to TRBD1. The length of the CDR3 is 14 residues. Germline V CDR1 and CDR2: MDHEN, SYDVKM. After removal of 6 bases from V and 1 base from J, the junction contained 5 bases not matched to a gene.

CDR3 DNA sequence: TGTGCCAGCAGCGAACTCCGGGGGGGAAAACTGTTTTTT. This gives the protein CASSELRGGKLFF. The chain recombines TRBV6-1 with TRBJ1-4; D perhaps matches TRBD1 (5 bases). The V gene lost 6 bases and the J gene lost 10 bases, with 15 bases spanning the gap. CDR1 is MNHNS and CDR2 is SASEGT in the germline V gene. The length of the CDR3 is 13 residues.

The chain combines TRBV2 with TRBJ2-2; 9 nucleotides match TRBD2. Trimming took 6 bases from V and 1 from J; bases not matched to a gene: 0. CDR3 size: 14 residues. Germline V CDR1 and CDR2: SNHLY, FYNNEI. In nucleotides, the CDR3 is TGTGCCAGCAGGACTAGCGGGAACACCGGGGAGCTGTTTTTT. It translates to CASRTSGNTGELFF.

The rearrangement joins TRBV9 to TRBJ2-1; 12 bases are a match to TRBD2. The ends lost 4 bases at V and 7 bases at J; junction bases unmatched: 9. The CDR3 is 16 residues long. Germline CDR1 is SGDLS and CDR2 is YYNGEE. In DNA form, the CDR3 reads TGTGCCAGCAGCTTCACTGGGACTAGCGGGCTGAATGAGCAGTTCTTC. This encodes CASSFTGTSGLNEQFF.

This chain connects TRBV30 to TRBJ1-3; 9 positions agree with TRBD1. Germline V gene sequence: CDR1 GTSNPN, CDR2 SVGIG (reference sequence). V gave up 2 bases and J gave up 5 bases; unmatched junction bases: 7. The CDR3 has 15 residues. CDR3 nucleotide sequence: TGTGCCTGGAGTCCGACCGGGACAGGGAGAAACACCATATATTTT. Encoded protein: CAWSPTGTGRNTIYF. Complete variable domain (other parts from reference TRBV30 and TRBJ1-3): SQTIHQWPATLVQPVGSPLSLECTVEGTSNPNLYWYRQAAGRGLQLLFYSVGIGQISSEVPQNLSASRPQDRQFILSSKKLLLSDSGFYLCAWSPTGTGRNTIYFGEGSWLTVV.

On this clone itself: A read error may account for a junction end that differs from germline. V gene TRBV2 combines with J gene TRBJ1-2, with 7 bases identical to TRBD1. Germline-derived CDR1 and CDR2 are SNHLY and FYNNEI. This CDR3 region has 14 residues. CDR3 loop: CASSEARGQGPYSF. The CDR3 bases are TGTGCCAGCAGTGAAGCTAGGGGGCAGGGGCCCTATTCCTTC.

The chain is built from TRBV28 and TRBJ1-3; D possibly corresponds to TRBD1 (6 bases). This CDR3 region has 16 residues. Germline V lookup: CDR1 MDHEN, CDR2 SYDVKM. V lost 4 bases and J 3 bases, leaving 16 bases between the germline ends. The CDR3 sequence is CASSSGTMGFGNTIYF. The CDR3 coding sequence is TGTGCCAGCAGTTCGGGGACAATGGGTTTTGGAAACACCATATATTTT.

This clone is a singleton in its sample. The V and J genes are TRBV27 and TRBJ1-1, with D hard to call. The CDR3 covers 13 residues. V shed 6 bases and J shed 1 base, with 9 bases lying between them. Germline V CDR1 and CDR2: MNHEY, SMNVEV (reference sequence). The CDR3 protein is CASSPRRNTEAFF. CDR3 nucleotides: TGTGCCAGCAGCCCCCGGAGGAACACTGAAGCTTTCTTT.

The genes are TRBV28 and TRBJ1-1; a possible D gene is TRBD1 (5 bases). V gave up 8 bases and J gave up 1 base, with 23 bases separating them. CDR3 size: 17 residues. The germline V gene encodes CDR1 MDHEN and CDR2 SYDVKM. The CDR3 nucleotides are TGTGCCAGCGTCCTATCATCCCGCAGGACAACGAACACTGAAGCTTTCTTT. Protein: CASVLSSRRTTNTEAFF.

Only one count was recorded for this clone. The V and J genes are TRBV14 and TRBJ1-2, with 9 nucleotides matching TRBD1. CDR3 size: 16 residues. V was clipped by 4 bases and J by 4 bases; unmatched bases: 10. Per the germline V gene, CDR1 is SGHDN and CDR2 is FVKESK. For the CDR3, the DNA is TGTGCCAGCAGCCGAGGACAGGGGCGATCCGCCTATGGCTACACCTTC. This sequence encodes CASSRGQGRSAYGYTF. Drawing the rest from reference TRBV14 and TRBJ1-2, the complete variable domain is EAGVTQFPSHSVIEKGQTVTLRCDPISGHDNLYWYRRVMGKEIKFLLHFVKESKQDESGMPNNRFLAERTGGTYSTLKVQPAELEDSGVYFCASSRGQGRSAYGYTFGSGTRLTVV.

The chain joins TRBV28 to TRBJ2-7, with D perhaps matching TRBD2 (6 bases). The V gene's germline CDR1 is MDHEN and CDR2 SYDVKM. Between the trimmed V and J ends, which lost 3 bases and 7 bases, there was a span of 16 bases. The CDR3 loop spans 14 amino acids. CDR3 bases: TGTGCCAGCAGTTTGGAGGGACTTAGGAGGGAGCAGTACTTC. The encoded protein is CASSLEGLRREQYF.

This clone was seen just once. This chain connects TRBV7-2 to TRBJ2-7; TRBD1 is a possible D gene (5 bases). With 6 bases removed from V and 6 bases from J, the gap between germline ends came to 12 bases. The CDR3 is made up of 12 amino acids. In germline, CDR1 is SGHTA, CDR2 FQGNSA. This CDR3 is CASRYDSGEQYF. In nucleotides, the CDR3 is TGTGCCAGCAGATACGACAGTGGCGAGCAGTACTTC.

V and J are TRBV5-1 and TRBJ2-5; 9 positions agree with TRBD1. CDR3 length equals 17 residues. Germline V lookup: CDR1 SGHRS, CDR2 YFSETQ. V was pared by 4 bases and J by 0 bases, with 10 bases of the junction left unmatched. The CDR3 here is CASSIGQGPRYQETQYF. CDR3 coding DNA: TGCGCCAGCAGCATCGGACAGGGGCCCCGGTACCAAGAGACCCAGTACTTC. The whole variable domain, filled in from reference TRBV5-1 and TRBJ2-5, reads KAGVTQTPRYLIKTRGQQVTLSCSPISGHRSVSWYQQTPGQGLQFLFEYFSETQRNKGNFPGRFSGRQFSNSRSEMNVSTLELGDSALYLCASSIGQGPRYQETQYFGPGTRLLVL.

The chain is built from TRBV14 and TRBJ1-4; 7 nucleotides match TRBD1. CDR3 size: 14 residues. The germline CDR1 and CDR2 sequences are SGHDN and FVKESK. V dropped 4 bases and J dropped 7; count of bases not matched to a gene: 6. The chain's CDR3 is CASSPQGGREKLFF. The DNA of the CDR3 is TGTGCCAGCAGCCCTCAGGGGGGACGTGAAAAACTGTTTTTT.

CDR3 coding DNA: TGCGCCAGCAGCTTGCAAGGACACGAGACCCAGTACTTC. Translating gives CASSLQGHETQYF. The V and J genes are TRBV5-1 and TRBJ2-5, with a weak D call TRBD1 (5 bases). The germline V gene encodes CDR1 SGHRS and CDR2 YFSETQ. V was pared by 1 base and J by 5 bases, with 9 bases between. This CDR3 contains 13 residues.

The rearrangement links TRBV27 to TRBJ2-3; 7 bases align to TRBD2. This CDR3 contains 15 residues. CDR1 is MNHEY and CDR2 is SMNVEV in the germline V gene (reference sequence). The J segment lost 0 bases and the V segment lost 6 bases, leaving 6 bases of the junction unmatched. CDR3 sequence (DNA): TGTGCCAGCAGGGTGGGCGGGGGAAGCACAGATACGCAGTATTTT. As protein: CASRVGGGSTDTQYF.

This chain links TRBV5-6 with TRBJ2-1; TRBD1 agrees at 8 bases. Germline V CDR1 and CDR2: SGHDT, YYEEEE. The CDR3 runs 14 residues. J was trimmed by 9 bases and V by 2 bases; bases with no gene match: 7. The CDR3 spells CASSFGQGLGEQFF. The CDR3 bases are TGTGCCAGCAGCTTTGGACAGGGCCTCGGTGAGCAGTTCTTC.